Shown below are 6 T cell receptor beta chains from a single sample sequenced in a study of blood T cell repertoires in COVID-19. Clones were sequenced by immunoSEQ multiplex PCR, and TCRdb holds only the in-frame ones, with some missing. The table includes about 58,000 clones, approximately 91% detected once. Sequencing was performed on peripheral blood. The receptors shown here come from a woman in her 70s with active COVID-19.

The J gene is TRBJ2-7, the V gene TRBV6-5; 7 nucleotides agree with TRBD1. V lost 7 bases to trimming and J lost 6 bases; unmatched junction nucleotides: 3. The CDR3 spans 11 residues. Germline V gene data show CDR1 as MNHEY and CDR2 as SVGAGI. CDR3: CASIRGREQYF. Written as DNA, the CDR3 is TGTGCCAGCATAAGGGGGCGCGAGCAGTACTTC.

The CDR3 nucleotides are TGTGCCAGTAGTATGGGCCAATGGACTAGCGACACAGATACGCAGTATTTT. Amino acid sequence: CASSMGQWTSDTDTQYF. The rearrangement uses TRBV19 and TRBJ2-3; 9 bases fit TRBD2. With 3 bases clipped from V and 2 bases from J, the junction kept 9 bases outside the gene matches. The length of the CDR3 is 17 residues. CDR1 LNHDA and CDR2 SQIVND come from the germline V gene (reference sequence).

The chain has TRBV29-1 and TRBJ1-2, with TRBD1 as a possible D gene (5 bases). This CDR3 has 13 amino acids. Per the germline V gene, CDR1 is SQVTM and CDR2 is ANQGSEA. CDR3 amino acids: CSGGDGLNYGYTF. The DNA of the CDR3 is TGCAGTGGAGGGGACGGTTTAAACTATGGCTACACCTTC.

This chain uses TRBV28 with TRBJ2-2, with D tentatively TRBD2 (6 bases). The V end was cut by 5 bases, the J end by 1 base, with 11 bases between. This CDR3 contains 15 residues. The germline V gene encodes CDR1 MDHEN and CDR2 SYDVKM. CDR3 in amino acids: CASSISGQNTGELFF. As DNA, the CDR3 is TGTGCCAGCAGTATCAGCGGGCAGAACACCGGGGAGCTGTTTTTT.

The chain joins TRBV5-6 to TRBJ2-7, with TRBD2 as a possible D gene (6 bases). Trimming took 6 bases from V and 4 from J, leaving 11 bases between them. This CDR3 is 12 amino acids long. Germline V gene lookup returns CDR1 SGHDT and CDR2 YYEEEE. The CDR3 region has the DNA TGTGCCAGCACCCAGGAGGGTTACGAGCAGTACTTC. This encodes CASTQEGYEQYF. Combining the CDR3 with reference TRBV5-6 and TRBJ2-7 gives the whole variable domain DAGVTQSPTHLIKTRGQQVTLRCSPKSGHDTVSWYQQALGQGPQFIFQYYEEEERQRGNFPDRFSGHQFPNYSSELNVNALLLGDSALYLCASTQEGYEQYFGPGTRLTVT.

V and J are TRBV15 and TRBJ2-2; TRBD1 aligns across 12 bases. With V trimmed by 5 bases and J by 6 bases, 7 bases remained unmatched. Germline CDR1 LNHNV, CDR2 YYDKDF (reference sequence). CDR3 length: 16 amino acids. CDR3 in amino acids: CATSQPGQGAPGELFF. CDR3 in DNA: TGTGCCACCAGCCAGCCGGGACAGGGGGCTCCCGGGGAGCTGTTTTTT.